This TCR beta chain was sequenced in a study of regulatory T cells in long-lasting Graves disease. This clonotype was counted many times. Researchers made TCR beta libraries by using iRepertoire HTBI primers and running Arm-PCR on CDR3 regions. One entry per CDR3 protein results from TCRdb running MiXCR on the multiplex PCR reads. The profile shows some 250,000 distinct CDR3 sequences, about 18% of them singletons. Looked up from germline, CDR1 is SGHTA and CDR2 is FQGNSA. The CDR3 contains 15 residues. V lost 5 bases to trimming and J lost 4 bases; unmatched junction nucleotides: 10. Time point meaning: newly diagnosed GD, antithyroid drugs for less than 3 months. Isolated PBMC RNA provided the starting material for the TCR library.

The sample was peripheral blood mononuclear cells (PBMCs), taken at new diagnosis, from a patient treated with antithyroid drugs. The chain combines TRBV7-2 with TRBJ2-7; 8 bases match TRBD1. This TCR came from a female donor with Graves disease. CDR3 sequence: CASSLWQGALYEQYF. CDR3 nucleotides: TGTGCCAGCAGCCTATGGCAGGGGGCATTGTACGAGCAGTACTTC.